This T cell receptor (beta chain) was captured by sequencing in a study of blood T cell repertoires in COVID-19. Here immunoSEQ multiplex PCR was the method, and the copy in TCRdb shows in-frame clones only, minus some. The data hold approximately 300,000 clones, with around 90% observed a single time. This CDR3 spans 15 amino acids. V shed 6 bases and J 2 bases; nucleotides not matched to a gene: 7. Germline assignment: CDR1 MDHEN and CDR2 SYDVKM. This receptor was identified in a young man with active or convalescent COVID-19. The sample comprised peripheral blood. The rearrangement joins TRBV28 to TRBJ1-5; 7 bases align to TRBD1. The CDR3 is CASRIRTGGNQPQHF. The DNA of the CDR3 is TGTGCCAGCAGGATACGGACAGGCGGCAATCAGCCCCAGCATTTT. Full variable domain (rest looked up from reference TRBV28 and TRBJ1-5): DVKVTQSSRYLVKRTGEKVFLECVQDMDHENMFWYRQDPGLGLRLIYFSYDVKMKEKGDIPEGYSVSREKKERFSLILESASTNQTSMYLCASRIRTGGNQPQHFGDGTRLSIL.